Listed below are T cell receptor beta chains from one sample, sequenced in a study of patients and donors after allogeneic stem cell transplantation. TCRdb processed the RT-PCR reads anew with MiXCR; each CDR3 protein has one entry. The table has about a million distinct CDR3 sequences, over 15% seen once. Sequencing input: blood, either unsorted or a sorted T cell fraction (not recorded which). The origin of the receptors is a human donor who was either an allogeneic HSCT recipient or a stem cell or donor lymphocyte infusion donor (not recorded which). It is not recorded whose cells these are; they may come from a transplant donor. The CDR3 runs from the conserved cysteine through the conserved F or W. The D gene is left open where the match is weak. Size values are once, few and many counts, or a class for expanded clones, and some rows have none.

V gene,clone size,D gene,J gene,CDR3 DNA,CDR3 protein
TRBV4-1,few,TRBD1,TRBJ1-1,TGCGCCAGCAGCCATGGACAGGTTGCACGGGCTGAAGCTTTCTTT,CASSHGQVARAEAFF
TRBV6-1,-,-,TRBJ2-3,TGTGCCAGCACCCCCCAAGTGGGGGCCACAGATACGCAGTATTTT,CASTPQVGATDTQYF
TRBV24-1,-,-,TRBJ1-5,TGTGCCACCAGTGACAGGGAGGCTAGCAATCAGCCCCAGCATTTT,CATSDREASNQPQHF
TRBV7-2,-,TRBD2,TRBJ2-1,TGTGCCAGCAGCTTAGTCGGAACTAGCGGCCACAATGAGCAGTTCTTC,CASSLVGTSGHNEQFF
TRBV7-9,few,-,TRBJ2-7,TGTGCCAGCAGCTTAGGGGCAATCTCCTACGAGCAGTACTTC,CASSLGAISYEQYF
TRBV18,-,TRBD1,TRBJ1-1,TGTGCCAGCTCACCACTAAGACAGGGAGGCACTGAAGCTTTCTTT,CASSPLRQGGTEAFF
TRBV27,-,-,TRBJ1-4,TGTGCCAGCAGTTTCCTATCCCCTCCAACTAATGAAAAACTGTTTTTT,CASSFLSPPTNEKLFF
TRBV29-1,few,-,TRBJ2-5,TGCAGCGTTGAAGAGGGCAGACCAGGGACCCAGTACTTC,CSVEEGRPGTQYF
TRBV15,-,TRBD1,TRBJ1-2,TGTGCCACCAGCAGCGGGGACAGCACCAACTATGGCTACACCTTC,CATSSGDSTNYGYTF
TRBV5-1,few,TRBD2,TRBJ2-1,TGCGCCAGCAGCTTGACCATAGCGGGCGATGAGCAGTTCTTC,CASSLTIAGDEQFF
TRBV12-3/TRBV12-4,many,TRBD1,TRBJ1-2,TGTGCCAGCAGTTCCTCCGGGACAGGGTCTGGCTACACCTTC,CASSSSGTGSGYTF
TRBV2,few,-,TRBJ2-1,TGTGCCAGCAGTGGGGGGCTTGGCAATGAGCAGTTCTTC,CASSGGLGNEQFF
TRBV7-7,few,-,TRBJ2-3,TGTGCTAGCAGCTTAAGTCCGCGCGATACGCAGTATTTT,CASSLSPRDTQYF
TRBV12-3/TRBV12-4,many,-,TRBJ2-2,TGTGCCAGCAGTTTAGCCTTAGGGGACACCGGGGAGCTGTTTTTT,CASSLALGDTGELFF
TRBV4-3,-,-,TRBJ1-1,TGCGCCAGCAGCCAGAGGTACGGCGCTGAAGCTTTCTTT,CASSQRYGAEAFF
TRBV27,few,TRBD1,TRBJ2-5,TGTGCCAGCAGTTTGGGGACAGGGGGCGCGTCGGAGACCCAGTACTTC,CASSLGTGGASETQYF
TRBV11-3,-,-,TRBJ2-3,TGTGCCAGCAGCCTGCGACTACCAGGAAGCACAGATACGCAGTATTTT,CASSLRLPGSTDTQYF
TRBV20-1,few,TRBD2,TRBJ2-7,TGCAGTGCTAGAGATATAGAGACTAGCGGGAGGTACCCGTACTTC,CSARDIETSGRYPYF
TRBV29-1,-,-,TRBJ2-7,TGCAGCGTTTCGGCCGGGACGGCCGTTGGGGAGCAGTACTTC,CSVSAGTAVGEQYF
TRBV12-3/TRBV12-4,-,TRBD2,TRBJ2-1,TGTGCCAGCAGTCCAACCCTCGCGGGAGGAACATACAATGAGCAGTTCTTC,CASSPTLAGGTYNEQFF
TRBV18,few,TRBD1,TRBJ2-1,TGTGCCAGCTCACCACAGGACAGGGGGGACAATGAGCAGTTCTTC,CASSPQDRGDNEQFF
TRBV11-2,-,TRBD1,TRBJ2-4,TGTGCCAGCAGCTCTGCCAGGGGGTCGGACAGACTCAAAAACATTCAGTACTTC,CASSSARGSDRLKNIQYF
TRBV7-2,few,-,TRBJ1-1,TGTGCCAGTCAAAGGGGGGGAACTGAAGCTTTCTTT,CASQRGGTEAFF
TRBV12-3/TRBV12-4,-,-,TRBJ1-2,TGTGCCAGCAGTTCAGCGGGTGGCGGGTACGGGAATGGCTACACCTTC,CASSSAGGGYGNGYTF
TRBV12-3/TRBV12-4,-,-,TRBJ2-5,TGTGCCAGCAGCCAAGGGGGAGGGAGTGAGACCCAGTACTTC,CASSQGGGSETQYF
TRBV27,-,TRBD2,TRBJ2-7,TGTGCCAGCAAGAGTAGACTAGCGGGGGGGGCCTTCTCCTACGAGCAGTACTTC,CASKSRLAGGAFSYEQYF